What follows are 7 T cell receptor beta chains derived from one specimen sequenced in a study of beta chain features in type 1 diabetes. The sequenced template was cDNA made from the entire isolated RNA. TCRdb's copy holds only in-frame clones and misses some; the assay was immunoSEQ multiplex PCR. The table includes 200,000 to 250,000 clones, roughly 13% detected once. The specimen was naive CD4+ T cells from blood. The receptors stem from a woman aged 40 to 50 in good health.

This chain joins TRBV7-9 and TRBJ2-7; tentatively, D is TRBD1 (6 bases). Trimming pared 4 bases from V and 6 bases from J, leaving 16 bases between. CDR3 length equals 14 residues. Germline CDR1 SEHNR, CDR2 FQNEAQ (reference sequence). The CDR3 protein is CASSSRGLGAEQYF. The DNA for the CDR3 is TGTGCCAGCAGCTCCCGAGGCCTGGGGGCCGAGCAGTACTTC.

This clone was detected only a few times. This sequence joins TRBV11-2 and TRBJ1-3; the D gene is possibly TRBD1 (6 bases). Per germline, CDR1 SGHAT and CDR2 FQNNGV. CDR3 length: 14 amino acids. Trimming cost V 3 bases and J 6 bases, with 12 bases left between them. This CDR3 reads CASSLTGMVNTIYF. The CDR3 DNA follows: TGTGCCAGCAGCTTGACAGGCATGGTAAACACCATATATTTT.

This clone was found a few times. CDR3 loop: CASSPGLAGNQNEQFF. The CDR3 coding sequence is TGTGCCAGCAGCCCCGGACTAGCGGGGAATCAAAATGAGCAGTTCTTC. This chain joins TRBV5-4 and TRBJ2-1, with 12 bases aligning to TRBD2. Germline V lookup: CDR1 SGHNT, CDR2 YYREEE (reference sequence). Trimming at V came to 4 bases and at J to 7 bases, leaving 9 bases not matched to a gene. This CDR3 has 16 residues.

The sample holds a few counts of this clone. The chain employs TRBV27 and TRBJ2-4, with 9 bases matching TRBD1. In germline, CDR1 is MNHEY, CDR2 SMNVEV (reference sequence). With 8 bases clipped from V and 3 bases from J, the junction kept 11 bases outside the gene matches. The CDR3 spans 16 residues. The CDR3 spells CASQTQGAPGKNIQYF. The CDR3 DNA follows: TGTGCCAGCCAAACACAGGGGGCGCCTGGCAAAAACATTCAGTACTTC.

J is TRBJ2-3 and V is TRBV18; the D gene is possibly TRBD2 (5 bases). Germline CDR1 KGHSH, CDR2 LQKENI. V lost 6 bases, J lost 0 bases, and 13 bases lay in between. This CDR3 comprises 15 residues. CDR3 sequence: CASSPDSASTDTQYF. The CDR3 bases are TGTGCCAGCTCCCCGGACTCGGCTAGCACAGATACGCAGTATTTT. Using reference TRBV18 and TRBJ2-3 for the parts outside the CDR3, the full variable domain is NAGVMQNPRHLVRRRGQEARLRCSPMKGHSHVYWYRQLPEEGLKFMVYLQKENIIDESGMPKERFSAEFPKEGPSILRIQQVVRGDSAAYFCASSPDSASTDTQYFGPGTRLTVL.

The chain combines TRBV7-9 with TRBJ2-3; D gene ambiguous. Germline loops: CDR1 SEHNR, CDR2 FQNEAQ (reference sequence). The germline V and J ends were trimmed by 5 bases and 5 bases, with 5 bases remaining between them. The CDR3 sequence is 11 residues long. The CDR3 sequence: CASSPRDTQYF. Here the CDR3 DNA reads TGTGCCAGCAGCCCCAGAGATACGCAGTATTTT.

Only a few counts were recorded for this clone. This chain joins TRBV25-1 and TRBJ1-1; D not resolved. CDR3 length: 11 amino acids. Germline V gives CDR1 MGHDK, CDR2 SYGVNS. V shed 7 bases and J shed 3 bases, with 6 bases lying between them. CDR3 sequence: CASTGYTEAFF. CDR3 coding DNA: TGTGCCAGCACCGGTTACACTGAAGCTTTCTTT.